This TCR beta chain derives from a study of read filtering for tumor transcriptome and immune sequencing. This clonotype has a count of ten or more. Its antigen is still unknown. The V end was cut by 3 bases, the J end by 8 bases, with 11 bases between. Germline V lookup: CDR1 SEHNR, CDR2 FQNEAQ (reference sequence). The CDR3 sequence is 13 residues long. Whole-study results and caveats: Roughly four fifths of IR-seq clonotypes had one read, totaling approximately 3.5% of reads; RNA-seq: 74.6% and 44.6%.

This library used roughly 0.4 ug RNA and molecular barcoded adaptors spanning alpha/delta and beta/gamma chains. MiXCR was run by TCRdb on the reads, yielding one entry per CDR3 protein. Of some 130,000 distinct CDR3 sequences listed, roughly 13% were seen once; the top ten hold around 10%. The receptor comes from a donor at least 40 years old with multiple myeloma. The sample comprised a population of CD138-negative cells sorted from bone marrow. V usage is TRBV7-9 and J usage is TRBJ2-1; D is ambiguous. The CDR3, as DNA: TGTGCCAGCAGCTTTTACGAGGATGATGAGCAGTTCTTC. It codes for CASSFYEDDEQFF.